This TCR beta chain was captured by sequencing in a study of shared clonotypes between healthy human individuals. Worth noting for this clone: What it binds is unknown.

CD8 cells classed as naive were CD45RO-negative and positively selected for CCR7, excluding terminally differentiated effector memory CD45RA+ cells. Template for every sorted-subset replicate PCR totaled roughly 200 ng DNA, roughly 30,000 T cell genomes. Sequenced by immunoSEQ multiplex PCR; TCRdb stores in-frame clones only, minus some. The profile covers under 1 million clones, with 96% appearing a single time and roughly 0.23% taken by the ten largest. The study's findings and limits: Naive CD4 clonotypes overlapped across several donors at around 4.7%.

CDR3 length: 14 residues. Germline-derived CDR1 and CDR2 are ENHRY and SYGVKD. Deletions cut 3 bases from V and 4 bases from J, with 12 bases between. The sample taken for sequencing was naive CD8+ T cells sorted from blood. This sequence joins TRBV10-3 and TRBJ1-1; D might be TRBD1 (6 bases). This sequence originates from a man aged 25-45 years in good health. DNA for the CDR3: TGTGCCATCAGTGAAGGGGGAGGGAGCACTGAAGCTTTCTTT. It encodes CAISEGGGSTEAFF.